The 26 T cell receptor beta chains presented below share a single source sample, sequenced in a study of T cell responses to AZD1222 COVID-19 vaccine. Measured with immunoSEQ multiplex PCR; TCRdb has only the in-frame clones, and not every one. Of around 120,000 clones in the sample, 87% were seen once. The sequencing here drew on peripheral blood, taken on day 0 of AZD1222 vaccination. These TCRs come from an adult in good health.

The V call is TRBV6-1, the J call TRBJ1-2; D is unresolved. In germline, CDR1 is MNHNS, CDR2 SASEGT. V shed 0 bases and J shed 2 bases, with 7 bases lying between them. The CDR3 sequence is 14 residues long. The CDR3 here is CASSEAMANYGYTF. DNA for the CDR3: TGTGCCAGCAGTGAAGCGATGGCAAACTATGGCTACACCTTC.

The rearrangement uses TRBV7-8 and TRBJ1-5, with a possible D match to TRBD1 (6 bases). Germline V gene data show CDR1 as SGHVS and CDR2 as FQNEAQ. Trimming cost V 1 base and J 1 base, with 8 bases left between them. The CDR3 sequence is 15 residues long. CDR3 residues: CASSLDRDSNQPQHF. CDR3 coding DNA: TGTGCCAGCAGCTTAGACAGGGACAGCAATCAGCCCCAGCATTTT.

The rearrangement links TRBV12-3 or TRBV12-4 to TRBJ1-2; no reliable D call. Trimming left V 5 bases short and J 7 bases short, with 8 bases between. This CDR3 contains 11 residues. CDR3 in DNA: TGTGCCAGCAGTGATAACAGTGGCTACACCTTC. Its translation: CASSDNSGYTF.

The rearrangement links TRBV19 to TRBJ2-1; 12 bases fit TRBD2. This CDR3 comprises 16 residues. The V and J ends lost 1 base and 4 bases, in that order; junction bases with no gene match: 2. The germline CDR1 and CDR2 sequences are LNHDA and SQIVND (reference sequence). DNA of the CDR3: TGTGCCAGTAGTATAGGACTAGCGGGGGCGTACAATGAGCAGTTCTTC. Its protein is CASSIGLAGAYNEQFF.

The rearrangement joins TRBV5-1 to TRBJ2-3, with D tentatively TRBD1 (5 bases). CDR3 length: 13 amino acids. From germline, CDR1 is SGHRS and CDR2 YFSETQ. The V end lost 6 bases, the J end lost 4 bases, and 12 bases lay between the germline ends. The CDR3 is CASTSGNSDTQYF. For the CDR3, the DNA is TGCGCCAGCACATCAGGGAACTCAGATACGCAGTATTTT.

The table lists this clone with a count of one. The chain combines TRBV27 with TRBJ1-2, with no clear D. Germline CDR1 is MNHEY and CDR2 is SMNVEV (reference sequence). Trimming pared 4 bases from V and 8 bases from J, leaving 17 bases between. The CDR3 is made up of 14 amino acids. In DNA, the CDR3 is TGTGCCAGCAGTTCCCTATTCGGGCTAGGGGGCTACACCTTC. Its protein product is CASSSLFGLGGYTF.

The count of this clone is one. The chain carries TRBV14 and TRBJ1-2; a possible D gene is TRBD1 (5 bases). V was shortened by 4 bases and J by 3 bases, with 15 bases between the two germline ends. Per germline, CDR1 SGHDN and CDR2 FVKESK. There are 15 residues in the CDR3. The CDR3 bases are TGTGCCAGCAGCCCTAGACATGGGGGAGACTATGGCTACACCTTC. As protein: CASSPRHGGDYGYTF.

The chain uses TRBV19 and TRBJ1-2; D is perhaps TRBD1 (6 bases). Germline V CDR1 and CDR2: LNHDA, SQIVND (reference sequence). With 6 bases removed from V and 1 base from J, the gap between germline ends came to 21 bases. The CDR3 loop spans 17 amino acids. CDR3 region: CASRLNGGGTLNYGYTF. The DNA for the CDR3 is TGTGCCAGTAGGCTGAACGGCGGCGGGACACTTAACTATGGCTACACCTTC.

V is TRBV9 and J is TRBJ2-2; D is unclear. Trimming removed 0 bases from V and 1 base from J, with 7 bases in between. The CDR3 loop spans 15 amino acids. Germline V gene sequence: CDR1 SGDLS, CDR2 YYNGEE. The CDR3 spells CASSVEPKNTGELFF. The CDR3 bases are TGTGCCAGCAGCGTAGAACCAAAGAACACCGGGGAGCTGTTTTTT.

This clone was counted once. The rearrangement uses TRBV4-1 and TRBJ2-1; TRBD1 aligns across 9 bases. The V segment lost 3 bases and the J segment 9 bases; nucleotides outside the gene matches: 12. CDR3 length: 16 residues. Germline V gene data show CDR1 as MGHRA and CDR2 as YSYEKL. CDR3 in DNA: TGCGCCAGCAGCCAGAGCCTGACAGGGGGTTTGCGTGAGCAGTTCTTC. It is translated as CASSQSLTGGLREQFF.

The chain carries TRBV6-5 and TRBJ2-7; weak D call: TRBD2 (6 bases). The germline V gene encodes CDR1 MNHEY and CDR2 SVGAGI. V gave up 0 bases and J gave up 0 bases, with 9 bases separating them. The CDR3 has 15 residues. The CDR3 region has the DNA TGTGCCAGCAGTTACTCTAGCGGTAGCTCCTACGAGCAGTACTTC. Translated: CASSYSSGSSYEQYF.

This clone was observed a single time. The chain combines TRBV3-1 (or the pseudogene TRBV3-2) with TRBJ2-3; D possibly matches TRBD1 or TRBD2 (6 bases each). The germline V gene has CDR1 LGHDT and CDR2 YNNKEL (reference sequence). The CDR3 consists of 16 residues. The ends were cut back, 0 bases at V and 4 bases at J, with 14 bases in the middle. CDR3 sequence reads: CASSQDGGGPSDTQYF. The CDR3 DNA reads as TGTGCCAGCAGCCAAGATGGAGGGGGGCCATCAGATACGCAGTATTTT.

The rearrangement links TRBV9 to TRBJ2-1, with no clear D. The CDR3 consists of 20 residues. Germline loops: CDR1 SGDLS, CDR2 YYNGEE. Trimming pared 0 bases from V and 1 base from J, leaving 23 bases between. CDR3 sequence reads: CASSVGLGLTRRRSYNEQFF. The CDR3 DNA sequence: TGTGCCAGCAGCGTAGGGCTCGGGCTTACTCGACGGCGGTCCTACAATGAGCAGTTCTTC.

The chain couples TRBV18 to TRBJ1-2; no definite D call. The CDR3 contains 14 residues. V gave up 0 bases and J gave up 5 bases, with 10 bases separating them. The germline CDR1 and CDR2 sequences are KGHSH and LQKENI. CDR3 nucleotides: TGTGCCAGCTCACCACCGAGTTTGGGATATGGCTACACCTTC. It encodes CASSPPSLGYGYTF.

The V call is TRBV4-3, the J call TRBJ1-5; D gene uncertain. The germline V gene encodes CDR1 LGHNA and CDR2 YSLEER. The CDR3 extends over 15 amino acids. Trimming cost V 0 bases and J 4 bases, with 10 bases left between them. The CDR3: CASSQDQATNQPQHF. In nucleotides, the CDR3 is TGCGCCAGCAGCCAAGATCAGGCAACTAATCAGCCCCAGCATTTT.

This clone was detected only once. This sequence joins TRBV12-3 or TRBV12-4 and TRBJ1-5, with no clear D. The CDR3 loop spans 13 amino acids. V lost 3 bases and J lost 9, with 12 bases in between. The DNA for the CDR3 is TGTGCCAGCAGTTTGGGCTCGGCGGGGCCCCAGCATTTT. Its translation: CASSLGSAGPQHF.

The CDR3 spells CSVEDLTALGEQYF. The DNA of the CDR3 is TGCAGCGTTGAAGATCTTACGGCCTTAGGGGAGCAGTACTTC. The chain carries TRBV29-1 and TRBJ2-7, with D unclear. Germline V gives CDR1 SQVTM, CDR2 ANQGSEA. Trimming removed 0 bases from V and 7 bases from J, with 16 bases in between. CDR3 length equals 14 residues.

V is TRBV10-1 and J is TRBJ1-5, with TRBD1 identical over 9 bases. The CDR3 contains 16 residues. Germline trimming cut 7 bases from V and 4 bases from J; bases unmatched to any gene: 11. Germline V gene lookup returns CDR1 WNHNN and CDR2 SYGVQD (reference sequence). The CDR3 spells CASTSRGQGRNQPQHF. The CDR3 region has the DNA TGCGCCAGCACTTCCCGGGGACAGGGACGGAATCAGCCCCAGCATTTT.

For the CDR3, the DNA is TGTGCCAGCAGCTTCAGGGGGCGAGGCTACACCTTC. Translating it yields CASSFRGRGYTF. V usage is TRBV7-2 and J usage is TRBJ1-2, with 8 bases identical to TRBD1. Trimming took 3 bases from V and 8 from J; bases not matched to a gene: 2. CDR3 size: 12 residues. Germline CDR1 reads SGHTA; CDR2 reads FQGNSA. Filled out from reference TRBV7-2 and TRBJ1-2, the complete variable domain reads GAGVSQSPSNKVTEKGKDVELRCDPISGHTALYWYRQSLGQGLEFLIYFQGNSAPDKSGLPSDRFSAERTGGSVSTLTIQRTQQEDSAVYLCASSFRGRGYTFGSGTRLTVV.

The chain joins TRBV30 to TRBJ1-1, with 7 bases aligning to TRBD1. CDR1 and CDR2 from the germline V gene are GTSNPN and SVGIG (reference sequence). Germline trimming cut 8 bases from V and 2 bases from J; bases unmatched to any gene: 14. CDR3 length: 15 residues. The CDR3 sequence: CAARRGDRVNTEAFF. CDR3 DNA: TGTGCCGCCCGAAGGGGTGACAGGGTAAACACTGAAGCTTTCTTT. Based on the CDR3 plus reference TRBV30 and TRBJ1-1, the full variable domain is SQTIHQWPATLVQPVGSPLSLECTVEGTSNPNLYWYRQAAGRGLQLLFYSVGIGQISSEVPQNLSASRPQDRQFILSSKKLLLSDSGFYLCAARRGDRVNTEAFFGQGTRLTVV.

This sequence joins TRBV6-5 and TRBJ1-2; D perhaps matches TRBD1 (6 bases). The length of the CDR3 is 13 residues. The V end was cut by 5 bases, the J end by 7 bases, with 14 bases between. Germline loops: CDR1 MNHEY, CDR2 SVGAGI. The CDR3: CASSNTGNIGYTF. The CDR3 DNA follows: TGTGCCAGCAGTAACACAGGGAATATTGGCTACACCTTC.

This clone occurred a few times. The chain uses TRBV4-1 and TRBJ1-2; the D gene is possibly TRBD1 (5 bases). The ends were cut back, 0 bases at V and 6 bases at J, with 20 bases in the middle. The CDR3 has 17 amino acids. Germline CDR1 and CDR2: MGHRA and YSYEKL. The CDR3 loop reads CASSQDVRQGLPDGYTF. CDR3 DNA sequence: TGCGCCAGCAGCCAAGATGTTAGGCAGGGTCTCCCCGATGGCTACACCTTC.

CDR3 loop: CASSFAGTGFYNEQFF. CDR3 bases: TGTGCCAGCAGCTTCGCCGGGACAGGGTTCTACAATGAGCAGTTCTTC. V and J are TRBV7-8 and TRBJ2-1; 9 bases line up with TRBD1. The CDR3 runs to 16 residues. CDR1 and CDR2 (germline): SGHVS, FQNEAQ. The V and J ends lost 3 bases and 3 bases, in that order; junction bases with no gene match: 6.

J is TRBJ2-1 and V is TRBV5-1; 9 nucleotides match TRBD2. Germline loops: CDR1 SGHRS, CDR2 YFSETQ. There are 17 residues in the CDR3. The trim removed 0 bases at V and 4 bases at J, leaving 8 bases unmatched. The CDR3 nucleotides read TGCGCCAGCAGCTTGGGGGTCCTAGCGGGGCCGTACAATGAGCAGTTCTTC. It is translated as CASSLGVLAGPYNEQFF.

The chain carries TRBV27 and TRBJ1-5; D remains ambiguous. The germline V gene encodes CDR1 MNHEY and CDR2 SMNVEV (reference sequence). The CDR3 runs to 13 residues. The V and J ends lost 2 bases and 7 bases respectively, with 9 bases between them. The CDR3 loop reads CASSLVEQQPQHF. The CDR3 DNA follows: TGTGCCAGCAGTTTAGTGGAGCAGCAGCCCCAGCATTTT.

The chain couples TRBV27 to TRBJ1-5; a possible D gene is TRBD1 (5 bases). The germline V gene encodes CDR1 MNHEY and CDR2 SMNVEV (reference sequence). The CDR3 has 14 amino acids. V lost 6 bases and J 5 bases, leaving 14 bases between the germline ends. CDR3 residues: CASRVGVKDQPQHF. In nucleotides, the CDR3 is TGTGCCAGCAGGGTGGGGGTCAAGGATCAGCCCCAGCATTTT.